The clone carrying this T cell receptor beta chain was found a few times. Assay used: immunoSEQ multiplex PCR; TCRdb lists only in-frame clones, some missing. The sample shows about 200,000 clones, about 84% of them seen only once. The Seattle patients, enrolled during active infection, were followed longitudinally. These data come from a study of blood T cell repertoires in COVID-19. The V end lost 5 bases, the J end lost 2 bases, and 10 bases lay between the germline ends. Germline CDR1 reads SEHNR; CDR2 reads FQNEAQ (reference sequence). The CDR3 contains 14 residues. This clonotype was obtained from an elderly woman with COVID-19, enrolled during active disease. The chain combines TRBV7-9 with TRBJ2-1; no firm D call. The specimen sequenced was peripheral blood. The CDR3 sequence is CASSLRGTYNEQFF. CDR3 nucleotide sequence: TGTGCCAGCAGCCTTCGAGGCACCTACAATGAGCAGTTCTTC.